These T cell receptor beta chains were read from a single sample in a study of cytomegalovirus exposure and HLA in healthy donors. Sequenced by immunoSEQ multiplex PCR; TCRdb stores in-frame clones only, minus some. The table records around 120,000 clones, 80% to 85% of them present only once. Sequenced: PBMCs. The receptors here all came from a boy between 10 and 17 years old in good health and CMV-seronegative. The CDR3 runs from the conserved cysteine through the conserved F or W. The order of the fields is J gene, D gene, V gene, clone size, CDR3 DNA, CDR3 protein. A D gene is named only where the DNA matches it firmly. Clone size is not always given. Where it is, it says once, few, many or a class for expanded clones.

TRBJ2-1 TRBD2 TRBV9 NA TGTGCCAGCAGCGTAAAACTAGCGGAGCCCGATGAGCAGTTCTTC CASSVKLAEPDEQFF
TRBJ2-5 TRBD1 TRBV7-9 NA TGTGCCAGCAGCTTGTCTGGACAGGGAAATTCAGAGACCCAGTACTTC CASSLSGQGNSETQYF
TRBJ2-1 TRBD1 TRBV11-2 NA TGTGCCAGCAGCTTTCGGGCCCAGGGGGATGAGCAGTTCTTC CASSFRAQGDEQFF
TRBJ2-5 NA TRBV5-4 NA TGTGCCAGCAGCGTGAGTGCTATCGAGACCCAGTACTTC CASSVSAIETQYF
TRBJ2-3 NA TRBV19 few TGTGCCAGTAGTATACAGGGGCAAACAGATACGCAGTATTTT CASSIQGQTDTQYF
TRBJ1-2 NA TRBV5-6 NA TGTGCCAGCAGCTTCGTGGGGACTGCTAACTATGGCTACACCTTC CASSFVGTANYGYTF
TRBJ1-5 NA TRBV2 NA TGTGCCAGCAGGACGGGGGAGACTCAGCCCCAGCATTTT CASRTGETQPQHF
TRBJ1-2 TRBD1 TRBV27 NA TGTGCCAGCAGTTTCTGGCAGACAGGGGGAAAGGATGGCTACACCTTC CASSFWQTGGKDGYTF
TRBJ2-1 TRBD2 TRBV6-5 NA TGTGCCAGCAGCTCTCTAGCGGGGCGGTACAATGAGCAGTTCTTC CASSSLAGRYNEQFF
TRBJ2-5 TRBD1 TRBV5-4 NA TGTGCCAGCAGCTTGGACCCTTTGGGACAGGTAGAGGAGACCCAGTACTTC CASSLDPLGQVEETQYF
TRBJ2-5 NA TRBV5-1 NA TGCGCCAGCAGCCAACAGGGAAGCGAGACCCAGTACTTC CASSQQGSETQYF
TRBJ2-2 NA TRBV5-1 NA TGCGCCAGCAGCATTGGACTGATGAACACCGGGGAGCTGTTTTTT CASSIGLMNTGELFF
TRBJ2-1 TRBD2 TRBV4-3 NA TGCGCCAGCAGCCAAACCTCGGCGGGAGCTCCCTACAATGAGCAGTTCTTC CASSQTSAGAPYNEQFF